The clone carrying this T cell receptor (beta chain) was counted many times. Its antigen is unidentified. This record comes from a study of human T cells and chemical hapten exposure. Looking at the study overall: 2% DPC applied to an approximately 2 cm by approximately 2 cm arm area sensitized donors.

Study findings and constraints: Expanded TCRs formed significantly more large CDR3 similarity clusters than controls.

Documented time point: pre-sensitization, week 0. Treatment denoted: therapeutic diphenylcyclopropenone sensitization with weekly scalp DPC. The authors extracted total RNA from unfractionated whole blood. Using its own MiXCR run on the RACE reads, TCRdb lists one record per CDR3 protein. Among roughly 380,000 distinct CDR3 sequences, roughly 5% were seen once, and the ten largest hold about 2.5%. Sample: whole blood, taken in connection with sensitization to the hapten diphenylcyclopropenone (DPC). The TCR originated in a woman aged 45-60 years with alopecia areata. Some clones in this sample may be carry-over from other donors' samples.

The CDR3 nucleotides read TGTGCCAGCAGTTGGGGGGGTGTGGGCACTGAAGCTTTCTTT. The encoded protein is CASSWGGVGTEAFF. The chain joins TRBV27 to TRBJ1-1, with TRBD1 as a possible D gene (5 bases). Germline V gives CDR1 MNHEY, CDR2 SMNVEV (reference sequence). The V end was cut by 4 bases, the J end by 4 bases, with 13 bases between. The CDR3 length is 14 residues.